These 17 T cell receptor beta chains originate from one sample sequenced in a study of OX40 agonist ivuxolimab in advanced cancers. Sequenced by immunoSEQ multiplex PCR; TCRdb stores in-frame clones only, minus some. The top ten clones hold approximately 15% of a sample with fewer than 50,000 clones, roughly 90% of them seen once. Material: CD4+ or CD8+ T cells sorted from blood, obtained in a trial of the OX40 agonist ivuxolimab. The receptors were gathered from an adult with an advanced solid tumor such as melanoma, head and neck, liver or kidney cancer.

The V call is TRBV21-1, the J call TRBJ2-2; the table's TRBD2 call for D was not verified on the DNA. TRBV21-1 is a pseudogene locus. The CDR3 sequence is 12 residues long. CDR3 sequence: CARYWNTGELFF. In DNA form, the CDR3 reads TGTGCCAGGTACTGGAACACCGGGGAGCTGTTTTTT.

The J gene is TRBJ2-7, the V gene TRBV13; no clear D gene. The CDR3 is made up of 13 amino acids. Germline CDR1 PRHDT, CDR2 FYEKMQ (reference sequence). Trimming removed 8 bases from V and 1 base from J, with 12 bases in between. The CDR3: CASAMHRSYEQYF. CDR3 sequence (DNA): TGTGCCAGCGCTATGCATAGATCCTACGAGCAGTACTTC.

The chain links TRBV5-1 to TRBJ2-2, with D possibly matching TRBD1 (6 bases). The V gene's germline CDR1 is SGHRS and CDR2 YFSETQ. The CDR3 is 17 amino acids. V dropped 0 bases and J dropped 2 bases, with 14 bases sitting between them. Here the CDR3 DNA reads TGCGCCAGCAGCTTGGTAGGGACATCCAGAAACACCGGGGAGCTGTTTTTT. Protein product: CASSLVGTSRNTGELFF. The whole variable domain, remainder taken from reference TRBV5-1 and TRBJ2-2, is KAGVTQTPRYLIKTRGQQVTLSCSPISGHRSVSWYQQTPGQGLQFLFEYFSETQRNKGNFPGRFSGRQFSNSRSEMNVSTLELGDSALYLCASSLVGTSRNTGELFFGEGSRLTVL.

V is TRBV19 and J is TRBJ2-1; the D is unclear. Germline assignment: CDR1 LNHDA and CDR2 SQIVND (reference sequence). The V and J ends lost 10 bases and 0 bases respectively, with 13 bases between them. There are 14 residues in the CDR3. CDR3 sequence: CATTRASSYNEQFF. In DNA, the CDR3 is TGTGCCACCACGAGAGCGAGCTCCTACAATGAGCAGTTCTTC.

The rearrangement uses TRBV10-3 and TRBJ2-5; maybe TRBD2 (6 bases). The germline V and J ends were trimmed by 5 bases and 1 base, with 17 bases remaining between them. The CDR3 length is 16 residues. The germline V gene encodes CDR1 ENHRY and CDR2 SYGVKD. CDR3 bases: TGTGCCATCAGTATTGAAGTGGGGGGAACCCAAGAGACCCAGTACTTC. Protein: CAISIEVGGTQETQYF.

The chain has TRBV2 and TRBJ1-5; D is possibly TRBD1 (6 bases). The CDR3 has 14 amino acids. V lost 8 bases to trimming and J lost 0 bases, with 11 bases between them. CDR1 is SNHLY, CDR2 FYNNEI, per germline. Here the CDR3 DNA reads TGTGCCAGCGCTACAGGGAATAGCAATCAGCCCCAGCATTTT. This translates into CASATGNSNQPQHF.

The chain is built from TRBV14 and TRBJ1-1, with 7 bases fitting TRBD1. The CDR3 consists of 12 residues. V shed 4 bases, J shed 11 bases, and the junction held 7 bases outside the gene matches. Germline CDR1 is SGHDN and CDR2 is FVKESK. In nucleotides, the CDR3 is TGTGCCAGCAGCCGAGCGACAGGGTGGGCTTTCTTT. It yields the protein CASSRATGWAFF.

The chain links TRBV11-2 to TRBJ1-2; possibly TRBD1 for D (5 bases). From germline, CDR1 is SGHAT and CDR2 FQNNGV. There are 17 residues in the CDR3. V gave up 5 bases and J gave up 2 bases, with 21 bases separating them. CDR3 in DNA: TGTGCCAGCAGCCGCGGGACTGCCGGAGATAAAAACTATGGCTACACCTTC. Translating it yields CASSRGTAGDKNYGYTF.

CDR3 in DNA: TGTGCCAGCAGTTTAGGACGCGGGGGGCCACTCGATACGCAGTATTTT. This gives the protein CASSLGRGGPLDTQYF. The V and J genes are TRBV27 and TRBJ2-3, with TRBD2 matching over 8 bases. Germline CDR1 reads MNHEY; CDR2 reads SMNVEV (reference sequence). The ends lost 2 bases at V and 6 bases at J; junction bases unmatched: 10. This CDR3 is built from 16 residues.

The J gene is TRBJ1-6, the V gene TRBV7-2; 7 bases agree with TRBD1. CDR1 is SGHTA and CDR2 is FQGNSA in the germline V gene. This CDR3 region has 16 residues. The ends lost 5 bases at V and 10 bases at J; junction bases unmatched: 14. This CDR3 reads CASSTRTEGARSPLHF. The CDR3 nucleotides are TGTGCCAGCAGCACCCGAACCGAGGGGGCCAGGTCACCCCTCCACTTT.

The chain carries TRBV6-5 and TRBJ2-5, with unresolved D. The germline V gene has CDR1 MNHEY and CDR2 SVGAGI. V lost 4 bases to trimming and J lost 13 bases, with 19 bases between them. This CDR3 is built from 13 residues. The CDR3 DNA is TGTGCCAGCAGTTGGAGTAGGTTGGCCAAGACGTACTTC. Its protein product is CASSWSRLAKTYF.

This clone was observed once. Other DNA sequences in the sample encode the same CDR3. The chain carries TRBV4-2 and TRBJ2-4; D is uncertain. CDR1 is LGHNA, CDR2 YNFKEQ, per germline. V was trimmed by 0 bases and J by 2 bases, leaving 2 bases between them. This CDR3 spans 13 amino acids. The CDR3 loop is CASSQDPKNIQYF. The CDR3 coding sequence is TGTGCCAGCAGCCAAGACCCCAAAAACATTCAGTACTTC.

V and J are TRBV5-5 and TRBJ2-7, with D possibly matching TRBD2 (5 bases). Germline CDR1 and CDR2: SGHKS and YYEKEE (reference sequence). V lost 2 bases to trimming and J lost 2 bases, with 11 bases between them. This CDR3 is built from 14 residues. The CDR3, as DNA: TGTGCCAGCAGCTTTGGAGGCGTGGCCTACGAGCAGTACTTC. This translates into CASSFGGVAYEQYF.

The chain has TRBV6-6 and TRBJ2-3, with D hard to call. In germline, CDR1 is MNHNY, CDR2 SVGAGI (reference sequence). With 0 bases removed from V and 2 bases from J, the gap between germline ends came to 3 bases. This CDR3 spans 13 amino acids. The CDR3 region has the DNA TGTGCCAGCAGTTACTCGCCCACAGATACGCAGTATTTT. Translated, it gives CASSYSPTDTQYF.

The chain is built from TRBV5-4 and TRBJ2-7, with 7 bases matching TRBD2. Trimming at V came to 0 bases and at J to 4 bases, leaving 4 bases not matched to a gene. CDR3 size: 14 residues. Germline V CDR1 and CDR2: SGHNT, YYREEE (reference sequence). The CDR3 DNA is TGTGCCAGCAGCTTGGTGGGAGGGGAATACGAGCAGTACTTC. It yields the protein CASSLVGGEYEQYF. Full variable domain (outside the CDR3, taken from reference TRBV5-4 and TRBJ2-7): ETGVTQSPTHLIKTRGQQVTLRCSSQSGHNTVSWYQQALGQGPQFIFQYYREEENGRGNFPPRFSGLQFPNYSSELNVNALELDDSALYLCASSLVGGEYEQYFGPGTRLTVT.

The sample holds one count of this clone. This chain links TRBV21-1 with TRBJ2-4; the table's D call, TRBD1, was not checked against the DNA. TRBV21-1 is classified as a pseudogene. This CDR3 has 14 amino acids. The CDR3 nucleotides read TGTGCCAGCAGGGGACAGGGGGCCAAAAACATTCAGTACTTC. It specifies CASRGQGAKNIQYF.

This rearrangement joins TRBV15 to TRBJ2-2; no definite D call. The CDR3 loop spans 13 amino acids. Germline V gives CDR1 LNHNV, CDR2 YYDKDF (reference sequence). Trimming cost V 4 bases and J 0 bases, with 3 bases left between them. CDR3 sequence reads: CATSTANTGELFF. The CDR3 nucleotides read TGTGCCACCAGCACCGCGAACACCGGGGAGCTGTTTTTT.